The 10 T cell receptor beta chains below were found in one sample sequenced in a study of CD8+CD57+ T cells in acquired aplastic anemia. Genomic DNA templated the TCR beta VDJ and CDR3 profiling. TCRdb redid the calling of the reads with MiXCR, one entry per CDR3 protein. The table has under 200,000 distinct CDR3 sequences, 35% to 55% seen once. Material for sequencing was sorted CD4+, CD8+, or CD8+CD57+ T cells (not recorded which) from PBMCs. The receptors stem from a human donor in good health.

This clonotype was seen a handful of times. This rearrangement joins TRBV27 to TRBJ1-5; D is unclear. The V gene's germline CDR1 is MNHEY and CDR2 SMNVEV (reference sequence). This CDR3 has 16 amino acids. Between the trimmed V and J ends, which lost 6 bases and 4 bases, there was a span of 19 bases. The CDR3 nucleotides read TGTGCCAGCAGGAAGATTGCCAACACAATTAATCAGCCCCAGCATTTT. Protein: CASRKIANTINQPQHF.

This chain connects TRBV6-2 or TRBV6-3 to TRBJ2-1; 13 bases agree with TRBD2. The germline gives CDR1 MNHEY, CDR2 SVGEGT. The CDR3 consists of 17 residues. Losses at the gene ends were 4 bases for V and 0 bases for J; bases not matched to a gene: 3. The CDR3 loop reads CASSSLAGGDSYNEQFF. The CDR3 DNA reads TGTGCCAGCAGTTCACTAGCGGGGGGGGACTCCTACAATGAGCAGTTCTTC.

This clonotype was recorded many times. This chain joins TRBV5-5 and TRBJ2-5, with TRBD1 identical over 9 bases. In germline, CDR1 is SGHKS, CDR2 YYEKEE (reference sequence). The CDR3 has 16 amino acids. Trimming cost V 4 bases and J 3 bases; bases outside gene matches: 10. The chain's CDR3 is CASSLWAGQGKETQYF. The CDR3 nucleotides are TGTGCCAGCAGCCTTTGGGCGGGACAGGGCAAAGAGACCCAGTACTTC.

V usage is TRBV2 and J usage is TRBJ1-2; D not resolved. Germline V gene sequence: CDR1 SNHLY, CDR2 FYNNEI. The CDR3 spans 11 residues. Trimming stripped 8 bases from V and 4 bases from J, with 8 bases between. The CDR3 loop is CASGVFYGYTF. The CDR3 DNA reads TGTGCCAGCGGGGTTTTCTATGGCTACACCTTC.

The CDR3 reads CSLGTSYGEQYF. The CDR3 nucleotides are TGCAGCCTCGGAACCAGTTACGGGGAGCAGTACTTC. V is TRBV29-1 and J is TRBJ2-7; D is unclear. Germline CDR1 is SQVTM and CDR2 is ANQGSEA. The CDR3 is 12 amino acids. V was clipped by 8 bases and J by 7 bases, with 18 bases between them.

This chain uses TRBV2 with TRBJ2-1, with 9 bases that match TRBD2. The CDR3 runs to 19 residues. Germline V lookup: CDR1 SNHLY, CDR2 FYNNEI. Trimming at V came to 1 base and at J to 8 bases, leaving 18 bases not matched to a gene. The CDR3 region is CASSEGHGGRGTPVDEQFF. As DNA, the CDR3 is TGTGCCAGCAGTGAAGGTCATGGCGGGAGGGGAACTCCGGTCGATGAGCAGTTCTTC.

The chain joins TRBV6-1 to TRBJ1-5, with 8 bases that match TRBD1. The CDR3 spans 18 residues. CDR1 and CDR2 from the germline V gene are MNHNS and SASEGT. V dropped 4 bases and J dropped 7; count of bases not matched to a gene: 18. Here the CDR3 reads CASSGGGQVRGWGQPQHF. CDR3 DNA sequence: TGTGCCAGCAGTGGAGGGGGACAGGTTAGGGGATGGGGCCAGCCCCAGCATTTT.

The chain joins TRBV9 to TRBJ2-7; 11 bases map to TRBD2. CDR1 and CDR2 from the germline V gene are SGDLS and YYNGEE. There are 16 residues in the CDR3. J was trimmed by 2 bases and V by 0 bases; bases with no gene match: 4. Here the CDR3 reads CASSVATSGDAYEQYF. Written as DNA, the CDR3 is TGTGCCAGCAGCGTAGCGACTAGCGGGGATGCCTACGAGCAGTACTTC.

DNA for the CDR3: TGTGCCACCAGCAGCCCACACGGGACGGTCGGCAATCAGCCCCAGCATTTT. This sequence encodes CATSSPHGTVGNQPQHF. The chain is built from TRBV15 and TRBJ1-5, with a weak D call TRBD1 (5 bases). V lost 3 bases, J lost 2 bases, and 17 bases lay in between. The germline gives CDR1 LNHNV, CDR2 YYDKDF (reference sequence). CDR3 size: 17 residues.

This clonotype was detected only a few times. This CDR3 reads CARRRGDNEKLFF. The CDR3 DNA reads as TGTGCCCGGCGGAGGGGCGATAATGAAAAACTGTTTTTT. The chain combines TRBV30 with TRBJ1-4; D may be TRBD1 (5 bases). Germline loops: CDR1 GTSNPN, CDR2 SVGIG (reference sequence). Deletions cut 8 bases from V and 4 bases from J, with 14 bases between. The CDR3 loop spans 13 amino acids.